The 3 T cell receptor beta chains below come from one sample, sequenced in a study of CD8 T cells in ankylosing spondylitis. Study observations and caveats: Seven to nine highly homologous variants made up a TCR beta motif that seemed to typify ankylosing spondylitis blood.

These receptors have no known antigen. TCRdb analysed the 5' RACE reads with MiXCR anew, one entry per CDR3 protein. The sample has fewer than 500,000 distinct CDR3 sequences, 20% to 25% seen once. Material: blood, either unsorted or a sorted T cell fraction (not recorded which). These receptors were collected from a male donor with ankylosing spondylitis.

The table lists this clonotype with a few counts. The chain links TRBV15 to TRBJ2-3; TRBD2 agrees at 16 bases. Germline values: CDR1 LNHNV, CDR2 YYDKDF (reference sequence). The CDR3 has 19 amino acids. J gave up 1 base and V 5 bases, and 9 bases lay outside the gene matches. For the CDR3, the DNA is TGTGCCACCAGCCCCCGGGGACTAGCGGGAGGGCTTGGCACAGATACGCAGTATTTT. Encoded protein: CATSPRGLAGGLGTDTQYF.

The table lists this clonotype with a few counts. The chain links TRBV2 to TRBJ2-7, with TRBD1 matching 7 bases. CDR1 is SNHLY, CDR2 FYNNEI, per germline. This CDR3 spans 14 amino acids. V trimming: 6 bases; J trimming: 3 bases; junction bases outside the gene matches: 8. CDR3 nucleotides: TGTGCCAGCAGGCGACAGGGTCTCAACTACGAGCAGTACTTC. It encodes CASRRQGLNYEQYF. Drawing the rest from reference TRBV2 and TRBJ2-7, the complete variable domain is EPEVTQTPSHQVTQMGQEVILRCVPISNHLYFYWYRQILGQKVEFLVSFYNNEISEKSEIFDDQFSVERPDGSNFTLKIRSTKLEDSAMYFCASRRQGLNYEQYFGPGTRLTVT.

V is TRBV5-1 and J is TRBJ2-3, with TRBD2 matching 9 bases. This CDR3 comprises 16 residues. In germline, CDR1 is SGHRS, CDR2 YFSETQ. Unmatched junction bases numbered 3, after V lost 0 bases and J lost 1 base. The CDR3 sequence: CASSLELAGRTDTQYF. The CDR3 DNA follows: TGCGCCAGCAGCTTGGAACTAGCGGGCCGCACAGATACGCAGTATTTT.